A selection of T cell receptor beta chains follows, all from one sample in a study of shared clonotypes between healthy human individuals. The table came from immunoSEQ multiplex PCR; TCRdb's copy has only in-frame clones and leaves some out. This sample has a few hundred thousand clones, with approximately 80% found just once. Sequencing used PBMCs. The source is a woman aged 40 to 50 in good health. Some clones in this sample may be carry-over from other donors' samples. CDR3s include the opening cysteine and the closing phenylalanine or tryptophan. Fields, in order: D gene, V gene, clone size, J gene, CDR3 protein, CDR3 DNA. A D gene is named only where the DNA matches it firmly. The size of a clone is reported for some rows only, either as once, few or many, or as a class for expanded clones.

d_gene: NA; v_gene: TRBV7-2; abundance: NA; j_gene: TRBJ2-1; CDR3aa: CASTKPRNEQFF; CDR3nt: TGTGCCAGCACAAAACCTAGAAATGAGCAGTTCTTC
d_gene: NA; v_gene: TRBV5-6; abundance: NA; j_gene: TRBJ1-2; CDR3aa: CASSLSEHGYTF; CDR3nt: TGTGCCAGCAGCTTGTCCGAACATGGCTACACCTTC
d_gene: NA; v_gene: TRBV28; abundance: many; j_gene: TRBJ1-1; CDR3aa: CASGIQVETTEAFF; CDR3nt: TGTGCCAGCGGGATTCAGGTCGAGACGACTGAAGCTTTCTTT
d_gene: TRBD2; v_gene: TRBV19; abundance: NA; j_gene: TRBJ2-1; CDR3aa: CASSSGTHNEQFF; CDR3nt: TGTGCCAGTTCGAGCGGGACCCACAATGAGCAGTTCTTC
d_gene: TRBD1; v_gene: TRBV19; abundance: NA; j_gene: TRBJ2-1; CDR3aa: CASSIGTGSSYNEQFF; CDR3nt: TGTGCCAGTAGTATAGGGACAGGGTCCTCCTACAATGAGCAGTTCTTC
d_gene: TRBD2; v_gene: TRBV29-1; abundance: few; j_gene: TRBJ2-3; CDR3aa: CSVATSGRFDTQYF; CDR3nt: TGCAGCGTTGCGACTAGCGGGAGGTTCGATACGCAGTATTTT
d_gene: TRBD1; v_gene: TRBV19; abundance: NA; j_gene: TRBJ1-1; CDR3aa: CASSIEGTGNTEAFF; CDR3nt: TGTGCCAGTAGTATCGAAGGGACAGGGAACACTGAAGCTTTCTTT
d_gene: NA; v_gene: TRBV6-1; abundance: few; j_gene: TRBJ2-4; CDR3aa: CASSEPVAAAFENIQYF; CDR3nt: TGTGCCAGCAGTGAACCGGTGGCCGCTGCCTTTGAAAACATTCAGTACTTC
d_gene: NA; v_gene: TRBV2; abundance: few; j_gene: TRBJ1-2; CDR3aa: CASSGDNYGYTF; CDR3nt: TGTGCCAGCAGTGGGGACAACTATGGCTACACCTTC
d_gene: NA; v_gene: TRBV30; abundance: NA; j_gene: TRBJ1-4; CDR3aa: CAWGGLVTTNEKLFF; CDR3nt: TGTGCCTGGGGGGGGTTGGTGACAACTAATGAAAAACTGTTTTTT
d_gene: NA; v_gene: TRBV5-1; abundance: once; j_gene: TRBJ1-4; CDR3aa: CANSTGANEKLFF; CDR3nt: TGCGCCAATTCGACAGGCGCTAATGAAAAACTGTTTTTT
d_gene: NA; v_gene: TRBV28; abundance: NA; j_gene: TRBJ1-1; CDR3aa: CASSTASANTEAFF; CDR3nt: TGTGCCAGCAGTACTGCGAGCGCCAACACTGAAGCTTTCTTT
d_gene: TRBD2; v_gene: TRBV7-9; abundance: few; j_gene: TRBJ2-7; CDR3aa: CASSFQTGTRNEQYF; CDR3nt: TGTGCCAGCAGCTTTCAGACCGGGACTAGGAACGAGCAGTACTTC
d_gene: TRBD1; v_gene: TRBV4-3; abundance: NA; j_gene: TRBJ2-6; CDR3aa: CASSQEQGTGANVLTF; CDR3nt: TGCGCCAGCAGCCAAGAACAGGGGACCGGGGCCAACGTCCTGACTTTC
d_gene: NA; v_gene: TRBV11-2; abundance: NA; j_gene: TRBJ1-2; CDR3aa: CASSSIGRGNYGYTF; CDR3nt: TGTGCCAGCAGCTCCATCGGTAGGGGTAACTATGGCTACACCTTC
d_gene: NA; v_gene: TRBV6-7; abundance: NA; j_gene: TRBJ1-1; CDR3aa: CASSYSNSREDTEAFF; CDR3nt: TGTGCCAGCAGTTATTCGAATTCCAGGGAGGACACTGAAGCTTTCTTT
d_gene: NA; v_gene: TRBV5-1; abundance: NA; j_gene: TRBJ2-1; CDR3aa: CASSFLLRAGIDNEQFF; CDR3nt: TGCGCCAGCAGCTTTTTACTTCGGGCGGGAATCGACAATGAGCAGTTCTTC
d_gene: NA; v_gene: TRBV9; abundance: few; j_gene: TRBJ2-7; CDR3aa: CASGMGYEQYF; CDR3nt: TGTGCCAGCGGCATGGGCTACGAGCAGTACTTC
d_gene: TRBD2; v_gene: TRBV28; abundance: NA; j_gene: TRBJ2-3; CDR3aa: CASLAGGLAGEGTDTQYF; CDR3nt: TGTGCCAGTCTGGCAGGAGGACTAGCGGGAGAGGGCACGGATACGCAGTATTTT
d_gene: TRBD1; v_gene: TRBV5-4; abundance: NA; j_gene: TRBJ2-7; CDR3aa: CASSRDRLSYEQYF; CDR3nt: TGTGCCAGCAGCAGGGACAGGCTCTCCTACGAGCAGTACTTC
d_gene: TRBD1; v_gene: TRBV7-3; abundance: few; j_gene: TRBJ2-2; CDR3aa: CASSLHGQGGNTGELFF; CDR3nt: TGTGCCAGCAGCCTCCATGGACAGGGGGGTAACACCGGGGAGCTGTTTTTT
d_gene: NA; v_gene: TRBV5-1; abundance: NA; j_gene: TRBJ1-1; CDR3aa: CASSHSRGDTEAFF; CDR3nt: TGCGCCAGCAGCCACTCGAGGGGAGACACTGAAGCTTTCTTT
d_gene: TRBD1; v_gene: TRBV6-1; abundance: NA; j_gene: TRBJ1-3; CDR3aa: CASSDTGVMDTIYF; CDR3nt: TGTGCCAGCAGTGATACAGGGGTCATGGACACCATATATTTT
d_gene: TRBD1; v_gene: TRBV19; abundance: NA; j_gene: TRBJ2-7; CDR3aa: CASCPNRDRVYEQYF; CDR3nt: TGTGCCAGTTGCCCAAACCGGGACAGGGTGTACGAGCAGTACTTC